Listed below are T cell receptor beta chains from one sample, sequenced in a study of shared clonotypes between healthy human individuals. Clones were read by immunoSEQ multiplex PCR, and TCRdb kept only the in-frame ones, dropping some. Found here are around 1.1 million clones, 75% to 80% of them singletons; the top ten hold under 0.8%. Sequencing was performed on memory CD4+ T cells from PBMCs. These receptors all come from a man aged 18 to 30 in good health. Some clones in this sample may be carry-over from other donors' samples. CDR3s include the opening cysteine and the closing phenylalanine or tryptophan.

CDR3	V	J
CASSPRLAGNEQFF	TRBV9	TRBJ2-1
CASSQVTSPNEQYF	TRBV4-2	TRBJ2-7
CASSLAVGTEAFF	TRBV7-2	TRBJ1-1
CASSRPGQGTEAFF	TRBV7-6	TRBJ1-1
CASSVSVGGNYEQYF	TRBV9	TRBJ2-7
CASRGSGTSDSEQFF	TRBV7-3	TRBJ2-1
CASNPVGGTDTQYF	TRBV5-1	TRBJ2-3
CASRGQPTNTGELFF	TRBV5-1	TRBJ2-2
CASSKETSGYNEQFF	TRBV5-1	TRBJ2-1
CASSQASGKETQYF	TRBV4-2	TRBJ2-5
CASSLPWGRDYEQYF	TRBV7-8	TRBJ2-7
CASSKRLAVVDTQYF	TRBV27	TRBJ2-3
CASSPLAGVRETQYF	TRBV7-6	TRBJ2-5
CAWKSTSLYTGELFF	TRBV30	TRBJ2-2
CASSLLPGTGYEQYF	TRBV7-3	TRBJ2-7
CASSTWDRSYEQYF	TRBV19	TRBJ2-7
CASSQDLARSTDTQYF	TRBV4-3	TRBJ2-3
CASSFWGETQYF	TRBV11-2	TRBJ2-5
CASSIRPRSPSEAFF	TRBV11-2	TRBJ1-1
CASSSQGDARYSNQPQHF	TRBV7-4	TRBJ1-5
CSAGTGVHQPQHF	TRBV29-1	TRBJ1-5
CAFHRDSYEQYF	TRBV30	NA
CASSVESSGSYNEQFF	TRBV9	TRBJ2-1
CASSGKIYPGELFF	TRBV25-1	TRBJ2-2
CASSLERPGLSNQPQHF	TRBV27	TRBJ1-5
CASSSVGQAPSSGNTIYF	TRBV11-2	TRBJ1-3
CASSQVLGGTVNTEAFF	TRBV4-2	TRBJ1-1
CASSLARAGVWNEQFF	TRBV7-9	TRBJ2-1
CASTLRGNTGELFF	TRBV2	TRBJ2-2
CASSLEGLSGGYTF	TRBV5-1	TRBJ1-2
CASSLAGQGRDTQYF	TRBV5-1	TRBJ2-3
CASSPGWSMNTEAFF	TRBV5-1	TRBJ1-1
CASTALSGQKTEQYF	TRBV2	TRBJ2-7
CASSPWTSGSPDTQYF	TRBV27	TRBJ2-3
CASSPLMLGQGVEKLFF	TRBV9	TRBJ1-4
CASSLNSGVGANVLTF	TRBV7-3	TRBJ2-6
CASSTRSGRAQDTQYF	TRBV28	TRBJ2-3
CAWSSSGRARIQYF	TRBV30	TRBJ2-4
CASGLIYDTQYF	TRBV12-5	TRBJ2-3
CASSLSYTTGGSYNEQFF	TRBV5-1	TRBJ2-1
CASSAGTGRSTQYF	TRBV5-1	TRBJ2-3
CASSVRGGEKLFF	TRBV4-2	TRBJ1-4
CASSQPPPVGDSTDTQYF	TRBV27	TRBJ2-3